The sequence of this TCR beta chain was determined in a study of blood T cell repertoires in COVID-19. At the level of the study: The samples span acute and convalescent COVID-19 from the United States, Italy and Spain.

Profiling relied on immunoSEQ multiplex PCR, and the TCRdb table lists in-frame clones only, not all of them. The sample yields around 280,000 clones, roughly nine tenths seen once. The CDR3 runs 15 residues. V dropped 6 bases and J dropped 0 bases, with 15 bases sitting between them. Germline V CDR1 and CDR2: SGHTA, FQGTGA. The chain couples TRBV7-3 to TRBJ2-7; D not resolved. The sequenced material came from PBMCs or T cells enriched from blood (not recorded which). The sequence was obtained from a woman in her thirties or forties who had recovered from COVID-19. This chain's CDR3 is CASSPTLSSSYEQYF. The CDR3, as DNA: TGTGCCAGCAGTCCTACACTATCGAGCTCCTACGAGCAGTACTTC.